This is a list of T cell receptor beta chains from one sample in a study of cytomegalovirus exposure and HLA in healthy donors. Profiling relied on immunoSEQ multiplex PCR, and the TCRdb table lists in-frame clones only, not all of them. The sample shows tens of thousands of clones, 96% of them seen only once. Sequencing was performed on PBMCs. The receptor set was obtained from a man aged 18 to 30 in good health and CMV-seronegative. CDR3s include the opening cysteine and the closing phenylalanine or tryptophan. The D gene is left open where the match is weak. Size tells how often a clone was seen (once, few, many) or the class of an expanded clone, and some rows leave it out.

D gene: -
clone size: -
J gene: TRBJ2-2
V gene: TRBV5-1
CDR3 DNA: TGCGCCAGCAGCTTGGTAGCGGCCAACACCGGGGAGCTGTTTTTT
CDR3 protein: CASSLVAANTGELFF

D gene: TRBD1
clone size: -
J gene: TRBJ1-1
V gene: TRBV2
CDR3 DNA: TGTGCCAGCAGTGACGGACAGGGGAGCACTGAAGCTTTCTTT
CDR3 protein: CASSDGQGSTEAFF

D gene: -
clone size: -
J gene: TRBJ1-5
V gene: TRBV6-1
CDR3 DNA: TGTGCCAGCAGTGACAGTAATAGCAATCAGCCCCAGCATTTT
CDR3 protein: CASSDSNSNQPQHF

D gene: TRBD1
clone size: -
J gene: TRBJ1-4
V gene: TRBV19
CDR3 DNA: TGTGCCAGTAGCGATCCGGGACAGGGGGCTTTCGGTGAAAAACTGTTTTTT
CDR3 protein: CASSDPGQGAFGEKLFF

D gene: -
clone size: -
J gene: TRBJ1-5
V gene: TRBV18
CDR3 DNA: TGTGCCAGCTCACAGGTGGCAGGGGTTTTTCAGCCCCAGCATTTT
CDR3 protein: CASSQVAGVFQPQHF

D gene: -
clone size: -
J gene: TRBJ1-2
V gene: TRBV10-3
CDR3 DNA: TGTGCCATCAGTGAGTCTAATACGCGAACCTATGGCTACACCTTC
CDR3 protein: CAISESNTRTYGYTF

D gene: -
clone size: -
J gene: TRBJ1-5
V gene: TRBV4-1
CDR3 DNA: TGCGCCAGCAGCTACGGGTCCCCGGGCAATCAGCCCCAGCATTTT
CDR3 protein: CASSYGSPGNQPQHF

D gene: TRBD1
clone size: -
J gene: TRBJ1-5
V gene: TRBV6-1
CDR3 DNA: TGTGCCAGCAGTGAGGTGACAGGGGTTGGCAATCAGCCCCAGCATTTT
CDR3 protein: CASSEVTGVGNQPQHF

D gene: -
clone size: -
J gene: TRBJ2-1
V gene: TRBV30
CDR3 DNA: TGTGCCTGGAGTTTTAGCGGTCACAATGAGCAGTTCTTC
CDR3 protein: CAWSFSGHNEQFF

D gene: -
clone size: -
J gene: TRBJ1-2
V gene: TRBV2
CDR3 DNA: TGTGCCAGCAGTGAAGACAGATCCTATGGCTACACCTTC
CDR3 protein: CASSEDRSYGYTF

D gene: TRBD1
clone size: -
J gene: TRBJ1-6
V gene: TRBV27
CDR3 DNA: TGTGCCAGCAGTTTATCGGGGGACAGGGGGAATTCACCCCTCCACTTT
CDR3 protein: CASSLSGDRGNSPLHF

D gene: TRBD2
clone size: -
J gene: TRBJ2-1
V gene: TRBV14
CDR3 DNA: TGTGCCAGCAGCCTCCGACTAGCAGCCTACAATGAGCAGTTCTTC
CDR3 protein: CASSLRLAAYNEQFF

D gene: -
clone size: once
J gene: TRBJ2-7
V gene: TRBV7-9
CDR3 DNA: TGTGCCAGCAGCTTAGATCTCGCGGAGTCTAAGTACTTC
CDR3 protein: CASSLDLAESKYF

D gene: -
clone size: -
J gene: TRBJ1-4
V gene: TRBV19
CDR3 DNA: TGTGCCAGTAGTACCCCCAGGGCCACTGCAACTAATGAAAAACTGTTTTTT
CDR3 protein: CASSTPRATATNEKLFF

D gene: -
clone size: -
J gene: TRBJ2-5
V gene: TRBV7-9
CDR3 DNA: TGTGCCAGCAGCTCAGACAGGGAGGACCAAGAGACCCAGTACTTC
CDR3 protein: CASSSDREDQETQYF

D gene: TRBD1
clone size: -
J gene: TRBJ2-1
V gene: TRBV7-8
CDR3 DNA: TGTGCCAGCAGCTTATTCCGGGACAGAGGGTTCTTC
CDR3 protein: CASSLFRDRGFF

D gene: TRBD1
clone size: -
J gene: TRBJ2-7
V gene: TRBV6-6
CDR3 DNA: TGTGCCAGCAGTTACACCGACAGGGGAACGGGCGAGCAGTACTTC
CDR3 protein: CASSYTDRGTGEQYF

D gene: TRBD1
clone size: -
J gene: TRBJ1-2
V gene: TRBV29-1
CDR3 DNA: TGCAGCGTTGAATCTGGGACAGCCTACTATGGCTACACCTTC
CDR3 protein: CSVESGTAYYGYTF

D gene: -
clone size: once
J gene: TRBJ2-7
V gene: TRBV21-1
CDR3 DNA: TGTGCCAGCAGCAAAGTGACGGGGGACCCCTACGAGCAGTACTTC
CDR3 protein: CASSKVTGDPYEQYF

D gene: -
clone size: -
J gene: TRBJ2-7
V gene: TRBV6-5
CDR3 DNA: TGTGCCAGCAGTTACTCACGGGGGAAGCACGAGCAGTACTTC
CDR3 protein: CASSYSRGKHEQYF

D gene: -
clone size: -
J gene: TRBJ2-1
V gene: TRBV4-2
CDR3 DNA: TGTGCCAGCAGCCAAGAGGGCATATACAATGAGCAGTTCTTC
CDR3 protein: CASSQEGIYNEQFF

D gene: -
clone size: -
J gene: TRBJ2-7
V gene: TRBV15
CDR3 DNA: TGTGCCACCAGCAGAGATTCTAGAGAAATCTACGAGCAGTACTTC
CDR3 protein: CATSRDSREIYEQYF

D gene: -
clone size: -
J gene: TRBJ1-3
V gene: TRBV6-1
CDR3 DNA: TGTGCCAGCAGTGACAGGGAAGATGGAAACACCATATATTTT
CDR3 protein: CASSDREDGNTIYF

D gene: TRBD1
clone size: -
J gene: TRBJ1-1
V gene: TRBV28
CDR3 DNA: TGTGCCAGCAGTACGAACAGGGGGCCCACTGAAGCTTTCTTT
CDR3 protein: CASSTNRGPTEAFF

D gene: -
clone size: once
J gene: TRBJ1-1
V gene: TRBV7-2
CDR3 DNA: TGTGCCAGCAGCTTAGTGCGAGGCGCGGGCACTGAAGCTTTCTTT
CDR3 protein: CASSLVRGAGTEAFF

D gene: TRBD2
clone size: -
J gene: TRBJ2-1
V gene: TRBV6-4
CDR3 DNA: TGTGCCAGCAGACCGGGGACTAGCCTGACCTCCTACAATGAGCAGTTCTTC
CDR3 protein: CASRPGTSLTSYNEQFF

D gene: TRBD1
clone size: -
J gene: TRBJ1-1
V gene: TRBV29-1
CDR3 DNA: TGCAGCGTTGAAGTTGAAGGGGGCGGTGGAGCTTTCTTT
CDR3 protein: CSVEVEGGGGAFF

D gene: -
clone size: -
J gene: TRBJ2-1
V gene: TRBV11-2
CDR3 DNA: TGTGCCAGCAGCTATGAGGGTGGGGGGGCCCTATACAATGAGCAGTTCTTC
CDR3 protein: CASSYEGGGALYNEQFF

D gene: TRBD2
clone size: -
J gene: TRBJ2-1
V gene: TRBV30
CDR3 DNA: TGTGCCTGGAGTAGCGGGAGGACCAGGTATGAGCAGTTCTTC
CDR3 protein: CAWSSGRTRYEQFF

D gene: TRBD1
clone size: -
J gene: TRBJ2-2
V gene: TRBV5-1
CDR3 DNA: TGCGCCAGCAGCAACCCCCTTGGGACAGGGAACACCGGGGAGCTGTTTTTT
CDR3 protein: CASSNPLGTGNTGELFF

D gene: TRBD1
clone size: -
J gene: TRBJ2-5
V gene: TRBV7-2
CDR3 DNA: TGTGCCAGCAGCACCGGTCAGGGGGCCCAAGAGACCCAGTACTTC
CDR3 protein: CASSTGQGAQETQYF

D gene: -
clone size: once
J gene: TRBJ2-7
V gene: TRBV6-1
CDR3 DNA: TGTGCCAGCAGTGAATTGGTACAGGGTAACGAGCAGTACTTC
CDR3 protein: CASSELVQGNEQYF

D gene: TRBD1
clone size: -
J gene: TRBJ1-2
V gene: TRBV6-6
CDR3 DNA: TGTGCCAGCAGTACTCGGGACAGGGATTATGAAGGCTACACCTTC
CDR3 protein: CASSTRDRDYEGYTF

D gene: TRBD2
clone size: -
J gene: TRBJ2-7
V gene: TRBV4-1
CDR3 DNA: TGCGCCAGCAGTAGACTAGCGGGGCCCTACGAGCAGTACTTC
CDR3 protein: CASSRLAGPYEQYF

D gene: -
clone size: -
J gene: TRBJ2-2
V gene: TRBV15
CDR3 DNA: TGTGCCACCAGCAATCCCCCTGGGGAGCTGTTTTTT
CDR3 protein: CATSNPPGELFF

D gene: -
clone size: -
J gene: TRBJ1-2
V gene: TRBV7-9
CDR3 DNA: TGTGCCAGCAGCCTAGGACAGTCCTACCGGGGCTACACCTTC
CDR3 protein: CASSLGQSYRGYTF

D gene: -
clone size: -
J gene: TRBJ1-2
V gene: TRBV28
CDR3 DNA: TGTGCCAGCAGTTTTCCTCTCGAGACTATAAGCTACACCTTC
CDR3 protein: CASSFPLETISYTF

D gene: -
clone size: -
J gene: TRBJ1-3
V gene: TRBV28
CDR3 DNA: TGTGCCAGCAGTTCCGGGACAAATGGAAACACCATATATTTT
CDR3 protein: CASSSGTNGNTIYF

D gene: TRBD1
clone size: -
J gene: TRBJ1-1
V gene: TRBV7-6
CDR3 DNA: TGTGCCAGCAGCCGGACAGGAAATGTAAACACTGAAGCTTTCTTT
CDR3 protein: CASSRTGNVNTEAFF

D gene: -
clone size: -
J gene: TRBJ1-1
V gene: TRBV10-1
CDR3 DNA: TGCGCCAGCAGTGAAGGTCAGGGGATCACTGAAGCTTTCTTT
CDR3 protein: CASSEGQGITEAFF

D gene: TRBD1
clone size: -
J gene: TRBJ1-4
V gene: TRBV18
CDR3 DNA: TGTGCCAGCTCACCACCGGGGACAGGGACTGAAAAACTGTTTTTT
CDR3 protein: CASSPPGTGTEKLFF

D gene: TRBD1
clone size: -
J gene: TRBJ1-1
V gene: TRBV5-4
CDR3 DNA: TGTGCCAGCAGCAGACAGGGTGACACTGAAGCTTTCTTT
CDR3 protein: CASSRQGDTEAFF

D gene: TRBD2
clone size: -
J gene: TRBJ2-7
V gene: TRBV28
CDR3 DNA: TGTGCCAGCAGTTTCGCGGGGGCCTACGAGCAGTACTTC
CDR3 protein: CASSFAGAYEQYF

D gene: -
clone size: -
J gene: TRBJ2-5
V gene: TRBV2
CDR3 DNA: TGTGCCAGCAGTGAAAAGACTAACCAAGAGACCCAGTACTTC
CDR3 protein: CASSEKTNQETQYF

D gene: -
clone size: -
J gene: TRBJ2-3
V gene: TRBV5-1
CDR3 DNA: TGCGCCAGCAGCTTGGAACGGCGGGTAACAGATACGCAGTATTTT
CDR3 protein: CASSLERRVTDTQYF

D gene: -
clone size: -
J gene: TRBJ1-2
V gene: TRBV7-9
CDR3 DNA: TGTGCCAGCAGCTTAGCAGACTTGGGTCTTGGCTACACCTTC
CDR3 protein: CASSLADLGLGYTF

D gene: TRBD1
clone size: -
J gene: TRBJ2-3
V gene: TRBV5-1
CDR3 DNA: TGCGCCAGCAGCCCCATGGACAGGGGCCATACGCAGTATTTT
CDR3 protein: CASSPMDRGHTQYF

D gene: -
clone size: -
J gene: TRBJ2-3
V gene: TRBV5-5
CDR3 DNA: TGTGCCAGCAGCTTGGTTGTAGAAACAGATACGCAGTATTTT
CDR3 protein: CASSLVVETDTQYF

D gene: -
clone size: -
J gene: TRBJ1-5
V gene: TRBV6-4
CDR3 DNA: TGTGCCAGGACACCCACAGGGCTCAGGGGCTCTAACAATCAGCCCCAGCATTTT
CDR3 protein: CARTPTGLRGSNNQPQHF

D gene: -
clone size: few
J gene: TRBJ1-2
V gene: TRBV6-5
CDR3 DNA: TGTGCCAGCAGTTACCACGTGGGAGGAAGGGGAGGCTACACCTTC
CDR3 protein: CASSYHVGGRGGYTF

D gene: -
clone size: -
J gene: TRBJ1-4
V gene: TRBV2
CDR3 DNA: TGTGCCAGCAGCCGGACAGAAAAACTGTTTTTT
CDR3 protein: CASSRTEKLFF

D gene: TRBD1
clone size: once
J gene: TRBJ2-3
V gene: TRBV19
CDR3 DNA: TGTGCCAGTACCCAGGACAGGGGGCGAACAGATACGCAGTATTTT
CDR3 protein: CASTQDRGRTDTQYF

D gene: -
clone size: -
J gene: TRBJ1-2
V gene: TRBV11-2
CDR3 DNA: TGTGCCAGCAGCTTAAACCTAGAACGGCTTAACTATGGCTACACCTTC
CDR3 protein: CASSLNLERLNYGYTF